This is a list of T cell receptor beta chains from one sample in a study of vaccination and CD4 T cells after COVID-19. One entry per CDR3 protein, called by TCRdb with MiXCR from the PCR reads. This table holds 8,500 to 10,000 distinct CDR3 sequences, about 52% found once. For these TCRs, the target antigens are not known. Sample: CD4+ T cells from blood, cultured in vitro. The receptor source for this set is a human donor who had recovered from COVID-19. Both conserved end residues are part of each CDR3. A D gene is named only where the DNA matches it firmly. Clone size, where shown, is once, few, many, or a class for clones that have expanded.

d_gene	v_gene	len	abundance	j_gene	CDR3aa	CDR3nt
TRBD2	TRBV10-3	15	NA	TRBJ2-7	CAISEPGLAGPEQYF	TGTGCCATCAGTGAGCCGGGACTAGCGGGACCCGAGCAGTACTTC
NA	TRBV6-1	13	few	TRBJ1-1	CASSRGGNTEAFF	TGTGCCAGCAGCCGAGGGGGGAACACTGAAGCTTTCTTT
NA	TRBV7-6	14	NA	TRBJ1-2	CASSLDGRADGYTF	TGTGCCAGCAGCTTAGATGGGAGGGCGGATGGCTACACCTTC
NA	TRBV5-5	15	NA	TRBJ1-1	CASSSRQSMNTEAFF	TGTGCCAGCAGCTCCCGACAGTCCATGAACACTGAAGCTTTCTTT
NA	TRBV24-1	11	NA	TRBJ2-5	CATSESKTQYF	TGTGCCACCAGTGAATCGAAGACCCAGTACTTC
NA	TRBV20-1	18	NA	TRBJ1-3	CSASPPRGGSGSGNTIYF	TGCAGTGCTAGCCCCCCCCGCGGCGGCTCGGGTTCGGGAAACACCATATATTTT
NA	TRBV9	15	NA	TRBJ2-5	CASSVAGSRWETQYF	TGTGCCAGCAGCGTAGCAGGCTCGCGTTGGGAGACCCAGTACTTC
NA	TRBV7-3	13	NA	TRBJ2-3	CASSLSGPDTQYF	TGTGCCAGCAGCTTATCAGGTCCAGATACGCAGTATTTT
NA	TRBV4-3	15	NA	TRBJ1-4	CASSQDRGWGEKLFF	TGCGCCAGCAGCCAAGATAGGGGCTGGGGTGAAAAACTGTTTTTT
NA	TRBV2	15	NA	TRBJ1-1	CASSAAVGVRAEAFF	TGTGCCAGCAGCGCCGCAGTTGGGGTACGGGCTGAAGCTTTCTTT
NA	TRBV9	14	NA	TRBJ2-2	CASTGQMNTGELFF	TGTGCCAGCACCGGACAGATGAACACCGGGGAGCTGTTTTTT
NA	TRBV11-3	12	once	TRBJ1-1	CASSLGPAEAFF	TGTGCCAGCAGCTTGGGTCCGGCTGAAGCTTTCTTT
NA	TRBV7-6	16	NA	TRBJ2-2	CASSSQGGGNTGELFF	TGTGCCAGCAGCTCCCAGGGAGGCGGGAACACCGGGGAGCTGTTTTTT
TRBD1	TRBV7-9	16	medium-sized	TRBJ2-1	CASSLVDRGRLNEQFF	TGTGCCAGCAGCTTAGTGGACAGGGGGCGGCTTAATGAGCAGTTCTTC
TRBD1	TRBV7-2	15	few	TRBJ1-1	CASSPQGVMNTEAFF	TGTGCCAGCAGCCCGCAGGGGGTCATGAACACTGAAGCTTTCTTT
NA	TRBV19	15	NA	TRBJ2-1	CASSMVGSVYNEQFF	TGTGCCAGTAGTATGGTCGGGAGCGTCTACAATGAGCAGTTCTTC
TRBD1	TRBV25-1	15	medium-sized	TRBJ1-1	CASSGPGTGRTEAFF	TGTGCCAGCAGTGGCCCCGGGACAGGGCGCACTGAAGCTTTCTTT
NA	TRBV12-3/TRBV12-4	15	few	TRBJ1-1	CASSFVVGAKAEAFF	TGTGCCAGCAGTTTTGTCGTTGGGGCCAAAGCTGAAGCTTTCTTT
TRBD1	TRBV2	16	few	TRBJ1-5	CASSGQGVGSNQPQHF	TGTGCCAGCTCTGGGCAGGGGGTCGGAAGCAATCAGCCCCAGCATTTT
NA	TRBV12-3/TRBV12-4	13	NA	TRBJ1-5	CASSLRVGQPQHF	TGTGCCAGCAGTTTAAGGGTTGGTCAGCCCCAGCATTTT
NA	TRBV19	15	NA	TRBJ1-5	CASSITPQGGQPQHF	TGTGCCAGTAGTATAACGCCACAGGGAGGTCAGCCCCAGCATTTT
NA	TRBV11-2	14	NA	TRBJ2-5	CASSAPGFQETQYF	TGTGCCAGCAGCGCCCCGGGGTTTCAAGAGACCCAGTACTTC
TRBD1	TRBV15	14	NA	TRBJ2-7	CATSPGTGAVQQYF	TGTGCCACCAGCCCCGGGACAGGGGCTGTCCAGCAGTACTTC
TRBD2	TRBV6-1	19	NA	TRBJ2-1	CASIPGGLAGGLRVNEQFF	TGTGCCAGCATCCCCGGGGGACTAGCGGGGGGACTCCGGGTCAATGAGCAGTTCTTC
NA	TRBV15	13	NA	TRBJ1-2	CATSREAGYGYTF	TGTGCCACCAGCAGGGAAGCTGGCTATGGCTACACCTTC
TRBD1	TRBV6-5	17	NA	TRBJ1-2	CASSYRRDRASLYGYTF	TGTGCCAGCAGTTACAGGCGGGACAGGGCTTCTCTCTATGGCTACACCTTC
TRBD1	TRBV27	14	few	TRBJ1-5	CASSSDRGLQPQHF	TGTGCCAGCAGCTCCGACAGGGGGTTACAGCCCCAGCATTTT
NA	TRBV6-2/TRBV6-3	14	few	TRBJ1-1	CASSYSVGNTEAFF	TGTGCCAGCAGTTACTCGGTTGGGAACACTGAAGCTTTCTTT
NA	TRBV4-1	15	NA	TRBJ1-2	CASSQDSGQNYGYTF	TGCGCCAGCAGCCAAGATAGTGGCCAGAACTATGGCTACACCTTC
NA	TRBV29-1	14	NA	TRBJ1-2	CSVGRRQANYGYTF	TGCAGCGTTGGAAGAAGACAGGCCAACTATGGCTACACCTTC
TRBD1	TRBV12-3/TRBV12-4	15	few	TRBJ2-7	CASSARDRSSYEQYF	TGTGCCAGCAGCGCCCGGGACAGGTCATCCTACGAGCAGTACTTC
NA	TRBV19	15	NA	TRBJ1-4	CASSIPGSEKGKLFF	TGTGCCAGTAGTATTCCGGGATCCGAAAAGGGAAAACTGTTTTTT
NA	TRBV19	13	NA	TRBJ1-2	CASSIGVNYGYTF	TGTGCCAGTAGTATCGGGGTTAACTATGGCTACACCTTC
NA	TRBV6-5	14	NA	TRBJ1-2	CVSSYDRAPYGYTF	TGTGTCAGCAGTTACGATAGGGCCCCCTATGGCTACACCTTC
TRBD2	TRBV7-2	15	NA	TRBJ2-3	CASSIGGVGTDTQYF	TGTGCCAGCAGCATCGGGGGGGTTGGCACAGATACGCAGTATTTT
NA	TRBV19	13	NA	TRBJ2-5	CASSTKIGGTQYF	TGTGCCAGTAGTACGAAAATAGGGGGGACCCAGTACTTC
NA	TRBV7-9	14	medium-sized	TRBJ2-1	CASSSDTTYNEQFF	TGTGCCAGCAGCTCCGACACTACCTACAATGAGCAGTTCTTC
NA	TRBV5-8	15	NA	TRBJ2-7	CASSLGGPNNYEQYF	TGTGCCAGCAGCTTGGGGGGGCCAAACAACTACGAGCAGTACTTC
NA	TRBV6-5	12	NA	TRBJ2-3	CASSYPQGGQYF	TGTGCCAGCAGTTACCCGCAAGGGGGGCAGTATTTT
TRBD1	TRBV6-2/TRBV6-3	15	NA	TRBJ1-2	CASSYSGQGGYGYTF	TGTGCCAGCAGTTACTCAGGACAGGGTGGGTATGGCTACACCTTC
TRBD2	TRBV20-1	16	few	TRBJ2-3	CSAPSPASGRGDTQYF	TGCAGTGCTCCCTCCCCGGCTAGCGGGAGAGGAGATACGCAGTATTTT
TRBD1	TRBV12-3/TRBV12-4	13	NA	TRBJ2-7	CASSRDRDRVPYF	TGTGCCAGCAGCCGGGACCGGGACAGGGTTCCGTACTTC
NA	TRBV7-2	11	NA	TRBJ1-1	CASSGRHEAFF	TGTGCCAGCAGTGGACGTCATGAAGCTTTCTTT
NA	TRBV7-3	13	few	TRBJ1-6	CASSWDGSDTLHF	TGTGCCAGCAGCTGGGACGGCTCAGACACCCTCCACTTT
TRBD2	TRBV20-1	17	NA	TRBJ2-5	CSARGSSGGAVVETQYF	TGCAGTGCGCGAGGATCGAGCGGGGGAGCCGTTGTAGAGACCCAGTACTTC
NA	TRBV28	14	NA	TRBJ2-7	CASSLRGFTYEQYF	TGTGCCAGCAGTTTAAGGGGCTTCACCTACGAGCAGTACTTC
NA	TRBV7-9	13	NA	TRBJ2-7	CASSLVGGYEQYF	TGTGCCAGCAGCTTAGTCGGTGGGTACGAGCAGTACTTC